Below are 18 T cell receptor beta chains sequenced from a single sample in a study of regulatory T cells in long-lasting Graves disease. Time point reported: newly diagnosed GD, antithyroid drugs for less than 3 months. RNA extracted from PBMCs served as the sequencing template. CDR3 regions were amplified by Arm-PCR using iRepertoire HTBI primers to build TCR beta libraries. In TCRdb, the multiplex PCR reads were re-called with MiXCR into one record per CDR3 protein. The sample has around 460,000 distinct CDR3 sequences, approximately 14% seen once; the top ten hold approximately 17%. These sequences were also reported in another study, on T cells in Graves' hyperthyroidism and ophthalmopathy.

This specimen consisted of peripheral blood mononuclear cells (PBMCs), obtained at new diagnosis, from a patient treated with antithyroid drugs. Every receptor here comes from a woman aged 45-65 years with Graves disease.

The table lists this clonotype with many counts. V and J are TRBV5-1 and TRBJ1-4; D ambiguous. CDR1 is SGHRS and CDR2 is YFSETQ in the germline V gene. Trimming cost V 3 bases and J 0 bases, with 6 bases left between them. This CDR3 contains 14 residues. This CDR3 reads CASSSTPTNEKLFF. The CDR3 nucleotides are TGCGCCAGCAGCTCGACACCAACTAATGAAAAACTGTTTTTT.

For this clonotype: This may come from a read error, since a much larger clone is one base off. This chain joins TRBV6-1 and TRBJ2-2; 9 positions match TRBD1. Germline V gene sequence: CDR1 MNHNS, CDR2 SASEGT. The CDR3 length is 15 residues. CDR3 protein: CASSPQGAHTGGLFF. The CDR3 DNA is TGTGCCAGCAGCCCACAGGGGGCTCACACCGGGGGGCTGTTTTTT.

This clonotype was found many times. The chain joins TRBV28 to TRBJ2-1, with a weak D call TRBD2 (6 bases). This CDR3 has 14 residues. V lost 6 bases to trimming and J lost 4 bases, with 13 bases between them. Germline V lookup: CDR1 MDHEN, CDR2 SYDVKM. This chain's CDR3 is CASRFWGLYNEQFF. The CDR3 bases are TGTGCCAGCAGGTTTTGGGGACTGTACAATGAGCAGTTCTTC.

This clonotype showed up many times. V is TRBV20-1 and J is TRBJ2-7, with 10 bases that match TRBD1. The CDR3 is 14 amino acids. Germline values: CDR1 DFQATT, CDR2 SNEGSKA (reference sequence). The junction had 4 bases not matched to a gene; V was cut back by 0 bases and J by 5 bases. CDR3 sequence (DNA): TGCAGTGCTAGAGACGACAGGGGGCTCGACGAGCAGTACTTC. This sequence encodes CSARDDRGLDEQYF.

This clonotype was seen ten or more times. This chain links TRBV2 with TRBJ2-2, with 7 bases fitting TRBD1. The CDR3 is 17 amino acids. The trim removed 4 bases at V and 1 base at J, leaving 9 bases unmatched. Germline V gene lookup returns CDR1 SNHLY and CDR2 FYNNEI. CDR3 nucleotides: TGTGCCAGCAGTGCCCGACAGGGACCCAGGAACACCGGGGAGCTGTTTTTT. Translating it yields CASSARQGPRNTGELFF.

This clonotype was recorded many times. This chain links TRBV12-3 or TRBV12-4 with TRBJ2-7; D not certain. V lost 1 base and J lost 6, with 13 bases in between. The CDR3 runs to 14 residues. The CDR3: CASSLVPRVSEQYF. CDR3 nucleotides: TGTGCCAGCAGTTTAGTGCCAAGGGTAAGCGAGCAGTACTTC.

This clonotype was counted at least ten times. The chain has TRBV12-3 or TRBV12-4 and TRBJ1-2; no reliable D call. V lost 3 bases and J 3 bases, leaving 17 bases between the germline ends. The CDR3 length is 16 residues. The CDR3 DNA is TGTGCCAGCAGTTTGATCGGACGGTCCTATGACTATGGCTACACCTTC. Amino acids: CASSLIGRSYDYGYTF.

This clonotype was seen many times. The chain employs TRBV11-2 and TRBJ1-5, with TRBD1 as a possible D gene (6 bases). Germline lookup yields CDR1 SGHAT and CDR2 FQNNGV. The CDR3 length is 13 residues. Trimming removed 3 bases from V and 7 bases from J, with 10 bases in between. The CDR3: CASSFDRSQPQHF. The CDR3 coding sequence is TGTGCCAGCAGCTTTGACAGGAGCCAGCCCCAGCATTTT.

This sequence joins TRBV5-1 and TRBJ1-6, with 10 bases that match TRBD1. Germline values: CDR1 SGHRS, CDR2 YFSETQ. This CDR3 is built from 15 residues. The junction had 6 bases not matched to a gene; V was cut back by 4 bases and J by 8 bases. This CDR3 reads CASSRSGTGDSPLHF. CDR3 coding DNA: TGCGCCAGCAGCCGCTCAGGGACAGGGGATTCACCCCTCCACTTT.

This clonotype was found a few times. This CDR3 is missing its conserved last phenylalanine or tryptophan, likely due to a read error. The chain recombines TRBV28 with TRBJ2-3; TRBD2 matches at 8 bases. This CDR3 region has 14 residues. Trimming cost V 6 bases and J 0 bases; bases outside gene matches: 2. Germline CDR1 is MDHEN and CDR2 is SYDVKM. CDR3 sequence (DNA): TGTGCCAGCAGCGCTAGCGGGAGCACAGATACGCAGTATCTT. Its protein product is CASSASGSTDTQYL.

There are many counts of this clonotype. The rearrangement joins TRBV2 to TRBJ2-7; possible D gene TRBD1, 6 bases. Germline V gene lookup returns CDR1 SNHLY and CDR2 FYNNEI. Deletions cut 3 bases from V and 2 bases from J, with 14 bases between. There are 15 residues in the CDR3. Written as DNA, the CDR3 is TGTGCCAGCAGTGACACGGACAGTACAACCTACGAGCAGTACTTC. Translation gives CASSDTDSTTYEQYF.

This clonotype appeared a few times. The V and J genes are TRBV2 and TRBJ1-5; no definite D call. This CDR3 comprises 15 residues. The germline V gene has CDR1 SNHLY and CDR2 FYNNEI. V dropped 4 bases and J dropped 0 bases, with 10 bases sitting between them. CDR3 sequence: CASSVTQYSNQPQHF. The CDR3 nucleotides are TGTGCCAGCAGTGTCACCCAATATAGCAATCAGCCCCAGCATTTT.

This rearrangement joins TRBV5-6 to TRBJ2-7; 9 positions agree with TRBD2. V gave up 0 bases and J gave up 6 bases; unmatched junction bases: 1. Germline CDR1 is SGHDT and CDR2 is YYEEEE. The CDR3 totals 13 residues. CDR3 residues: CASSLGSGSEQYF. The CDR3 region has the DNA TGTGCCAGCAGCTTGGGTAGCGGGAGCGAGCAGTACTTC.

This clonotype was counted many times. The rearrangement uses TRBV20-1 and TRBJ2-1; TRBD1 matches at 10 bases. The CDR3 is made up of 18 amino acids. Germline assignment: CDR1 DFQATT and CDR2 SNEGSKA (reference sequence). After removal of 3 bases from V and 6 bases from J, the junction contained 17 bases not matched to a gene. The DNA of the CDR3 is TGCAGTGCTAGTTCCGGGACAGGGGAACGTGGTACGGGCAATGAGCAGTTCTTC. Translating it yields CSASSGTGERGTGNEQFF.

This clonotype was observed at least ten times. The chain links TRBV20-1 to TRBJ1-1, with unresolved D. CDR1 and CDR2 from the germline V gene are DFQATT and SNEGSKA (reference sequence). The germline V and J ends were trimmed by 6 bases and 1 base, with 9 bases remaining between them. The CDR3 is 12 amino acids. The CDR3, as DNA: TGCAGTGCCGTGGAGCCGAACACTGAAGCTTTCTTT. It translates to CSAVEPNTEAFF.

The V gene is TRBV29-1, the J gene TRBJ2-7; TRBD2 aligns across 10 bases. Germline lookup yields CDR1 SQVTM and CDR2 ANQGSEA. The CDR3 is 15 residues long. The V segment lost 4 bases and the J segment 4 bases; nucleotides outside the gene matches: 10. DNA for the CDR3: TGCAGCGTTGGGGGAGGACTAGCGGAAACTTACGAGCAGTACTTC. Protein sequence: CSVGGGLAETYEQYF.

Many counts were recorded for this clonotype. This CDR3 is CSGGTSGSREQFF. CDR3 sequence (DNA): TGCAGCGGGGGGACTAGCGGTAGCAGGGAGCAGTTCTTC. This sequence joins TRBV29-1 and TRBJ2-1; TRBD2 aligns across 11 bases. The CDR3 is 13 residues long. Germline trimming cut 7 bases from V and 10 bases from J; bases unmatched to any gene: 9. Germline CDR1 SQVTM, CDR2 ANQGSEA.

The CDR3 region is CASSLGAMGNTGELFF. The DNA of the CDR3 is TGTGCCAGCAGTTTGGGGGCCATGGGGAACACCGGGGAGCTGTTTTTT. The rearrangement links TRBV28 to TRBJ2-2; TRBD1 might be the D (6 bases). This CDR3 spans 16 amino acids. V was pared by 3 bases and J by 1 base, with 12 bases between. Germline CDR1 MDHEN, CDR2 SYDVKM.